Listed here is a single TCR beta chain. Germline V gene lookup returns CDR1 SGHRS and CDR2 YFSETQ. The V segment lost 0 bases and the J segment 4 bases; nucleotides outside the gene matches: 9. This CDR3 has 17 residues. The data belong to a study of blood T cell repertoires in COVID-19. Looking at the study overall: COVID-19 samples collected from the United States, Italy and Spain covered acute and convalescent phases.

Measured with immunoSEQ multiplex PCR; TCRdb has only the in-frame clones, and not every one. The sample includes nearly 200,000 clones, 84% of them seen just once. The sequencing sample was made of peripheral blood. The TCR originated in a woman in her 70s with active or convalescent COVID-19. The chain joins TRBV5-1 to TRBJ1-4; 7 bases fit TRBD1. The CDR3 DNA sequence: TGCGCCAGCAGCTTGGGCCCCCGGACAGGCAGTAATGAAAAACTGTTTTTT. This sequence encodes CASSLGPRTGSNEKLFF.